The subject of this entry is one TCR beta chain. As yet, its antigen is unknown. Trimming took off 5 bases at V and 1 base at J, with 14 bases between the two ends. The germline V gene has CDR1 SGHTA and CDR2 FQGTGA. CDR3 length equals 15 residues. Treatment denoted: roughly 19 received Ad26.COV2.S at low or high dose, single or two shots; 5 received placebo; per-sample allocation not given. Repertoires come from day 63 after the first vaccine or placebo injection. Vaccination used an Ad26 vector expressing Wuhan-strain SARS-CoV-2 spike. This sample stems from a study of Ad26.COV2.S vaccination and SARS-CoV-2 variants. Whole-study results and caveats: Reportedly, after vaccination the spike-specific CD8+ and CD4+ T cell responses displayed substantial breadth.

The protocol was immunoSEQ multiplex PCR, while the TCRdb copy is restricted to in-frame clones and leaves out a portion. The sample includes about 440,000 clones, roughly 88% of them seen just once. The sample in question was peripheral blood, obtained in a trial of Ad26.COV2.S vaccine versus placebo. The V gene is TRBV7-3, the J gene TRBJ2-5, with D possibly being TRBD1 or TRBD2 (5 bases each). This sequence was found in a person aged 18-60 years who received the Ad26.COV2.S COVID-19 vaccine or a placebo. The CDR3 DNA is TGTGCCAGCAGCCCCTGGGGACGGCCCCAAGAGACCCAGTACTTC. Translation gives CASSPWGRPQETQYF.